One and the same sample provided the 16 T cell receptor beta chains below, sequenced in a study of T cell repertoires in cytomegalovirus infection (dated by TCRdb to the late 2010s). Sequencer: Illumina HiSeq 1500. Through fastp at Q25 and MiXCR, TCRdb rebuilt clones from the public reads, retaining in-frame beta chains. Merged by CDR3 protein, the rows form single entries marked with the most common genes and DNA. Across this sample there are under 850,000 distinct CDR3 sequences, with approximately 40% seen only once. 2.5% to 3% of the sample is taken by the ten largest. Material for sequencing was PBMCs. These receptor sequences come from a human donor in good health (CMV status not recorded). Some clones in this sample may be carry-over from other donors' samples.

This clonotype was detected many times. The genes are TRBV7-9 and TRBJ2-5; D ambiguous. This CDR3 contains 13 residues. Germline CDR1 SEHNR, CDR2 FQNEAQ (reference sequence). V was cut by 7 bases and J by 2 bases, with 11 bases left in between. The CDR3 bases are TGTGCCAGCACCCCGGAGCATCAAGAGACCCAGTACTTC. It specifies CASTPEHQETQYF.

The J gene is TRBJ2-7, the V gene TRBV11-3, with 13 bases lining up with TRBD2. The CDR3 runs to 16 residues. J was trimmed by 6 bases and V by 1 base; bases with no gene match: 6. Germline V CDR1 and CDR2: SGHNT, YENEEA. The CDR3 DNA follows: TGTGCCAGCAGCTTAGGGACTAGCGGGAGATTTTCCGAGCAGTACTTC. Residues: CASSLGTSGRFSEQYF.

This clonotype came up a few times. This chain joins TRBV7-9 and TRBJ2-7; D remains unclear. V lost 5 bases to trimming and J lost 1 base, with 18 bases between them. CDR3 length: 16 amino acids. Germline lookup yields CDR1 SEHNR and CDR2 FQNEAQ (reference sequence). CDR3 loop: CASSANGVNRSYEQYF. The CDR3 DNA is TGTGCCAGCAGCGCAAACGGTGTGAATCGTTCCTACGAGCAGTACTTC.

This chain connects TRBV5-1 to TRBJ1-1, with D unclear. This CDR3 contains 14 residues. V dropped 4 bases and J dropped 5 bases, with 15 bases sitting between them. The germline gives CDR1 SGHRS, CDR2 YFSETQ. This CDR3 is CASSARAPGTEAFF. CDR3 nucleotides: TGCGCCAGCAGCGCCCGGGCCCCGGGAACTGAAGCTTTCTTT.

In this sample, this clonotype turned up a few times. The CDR3 nucleotides read TGTGCCAGCAGTTTACGGCGGAAAGGCTACGAGCAGTACTTC. Protein product: CASSLRRKGYEQYF. This chain joins TRBV27 and TRBJ2-7; D is uncertain. The CDR3 extends over 14 amino acids. CDR1 MNHEY and CDR2 SMNVEV come from the germline V gene (reference sequence). Trimming cost V 2 bases and J 3 bases, with 11 bases left between them.

This clonotype appeared many times. V is TRBV7-2 and J is TRBJ2-6; TRBD1 aligns across 9 bases. The trim removed 4 bases at V and 0 bases at J, leaving 10 bases unmatched. The CDR3 is 19 amino acids. Germline V lookup: CDR1 SGHTA, CDR2 FQGNSA. The CDR3 DNA reads TGTGCCAGCAGCTCCAGAGGGACAGGGATATTCTCTGGGGCCAACGTCCTGACTTTC. Translating gives CASSSRGTGIFSGANVLTF.

This clonotype was detected a few times. The rearrangement joins TRBV19 to TRBJ2-1, with 9 bases aligning to TRBD2. V gave up 7 bases and J gave up 7 bases; unmatched junction bases: 14. The CDR3 contains 16 residues. Germline V lookup: CDR1 LNHDA, CDR2 SQIVND (reference sequence). CDR3 coding DNA: TGTGCCAGTACCCCCCGCCCGGGACTAGCAAGAAATGAGCAGTTCTTC. This translates into CASTPRPGLARNEQFF.

This clonotype showed up just a few times. The chain employs TRBV27 and TRBJ1-2; D is unresolved. The CDR3 consists of 13 residues. The germline V gene has CDR1 MNHEY and CDR2 SMNVEV (reference sequence). V shed 6 bases and J shed 3 bases, with 11 bases lying between them. The DNA of the CDR3 is TGTGCCAGCAGACTAAATCCGGACTATGGCTACACCTTC. It specifies CASRLNPDYGYTF.

V usage is TRBV27 and J usage is TRBJ1-1; D is ambiguous. Germline assignment: CDR1 MNHEY and CDR2 SMNVEV (reference sequence). The CDR3 loop spans 15 amino acids. V gave up 8 bases and J gave up 6 bases, with 22 bases separating them. As DNA, the CDR3 is TGTGCCAGCCAGTCGCGAGGGTCCGTTAGACCTGAAGCTTTCTTT. This translates into CASQSRGSVRPEAFF.

Points on this clonotype: The junction shows a germline mismatch at one end, possibly a read error. The rearrangement joins TRBV7-2 to TRBJ2-5, with 7 bases that match TRBD2. The CDR3 extends over 15 amino acids. Germline values: CDR1 SGHTA, CDR2 FQGNSA. This CDR3 is CDSSPNSGGQETQYF. CDR3 nucleotide sequence: TGTGACAGCAGCCCCAACTCGGGGGGTCAAGAGACCCAGTACTTC.

This clonotype was seen a handful of times. This chain connects TRBV20-1 to TRBJ1-6; TRBD1 aligns across 7 bases. The CDR3 is 14 residues long. Germline V gene sequence: CDR1 DFQATT, CDR2 SNEGSKA (reference sequence). V dropped 3 bases and J dropped 8; count of bases not matched to a gene: 7. In DNA form, the CDR3 reads TGCAGTGCTAGCAAACAGGGGTCGGATTCACCCCTCCACTTT. Encoded protein: CSASKQGSDSPLHF.

This clonotype qualifies as medium-sized (0.01 to 0.1%). V and J are TRBV7-2 and TRBJ2-3; 11 nucleotides line up with TRBD2. The CDR3 totals 19 residues. The germline gives CDR1 SGHTA, CDR2 FQGNSA. Trimming cost V 6 bases and J 0 bases; bases outside gene matches: 14. CDR3 nucleotides: TGTGCCAGCAGTTCCCCGGCGGCTAGCGGGAGGCCAAGCACAGATACGCAGTATTTT. It codes for CASSSPAASGRPSTDTQYF.

V gene TRBV30 combines with J gene TRBJ1-3; possible D gene TRBD1, 5 bases. Germline CDR1 reads GTSNPN; CDR2 reads SVGIG (reference sequence). CDR3 length: 13 residues. The V gene lost 4 bases and the J gene lost 7 bases, with 14 bases spanning the gap. The DNA for the CDR3 is TGTGCCTGGACAGGGTCGGCCGGGAACACCATATATTTT. Protein product: CAWTGSAGNTIYF. Looking up the rest from reference TRBV30 and TRBJ1-3 gives the full variable domain: SQTIHQWPATLVQPVGSPLSLECTVEGTSNPNLYWYRQAAGRGLQLLFYSVGIGQISSEVPQNLSASRPQDRQFILSSKKLLLSDSGFYLCAWTGSAGNTIYFGEGSWLTVV.

The chain recombines TRBV12-5 with TRBJ2-5; D unclear. Germline values: CDR1 LGHNT, CDR2 FRNRAP. The length of the CDR3 is 15 residues. Trimming pared 1 base from V and 5 bases from J, leaving 14 bases between. The CDR3 DNA sequence: TGTGCTAGTGGTTTGGGTAAGGGAAGGACGGAGACCCAGTACTTC. As protein: CASGLGKGRTETQYF.

At least ten counts were recorded for this clonotype. V and J are TRBV7-2 and TRBJ1-6; D possibly corresponds to TRBD1 (6 bases). V was shortened by 4 bases and J by 10 bases, with 20 bases between the two germline ends. Germline CDR1 reads SGHTA; CDR2 reads FQGNSA. CDR3 length equals 16 residues. The DNA for the CDR3 is TGTGCCAGCAGCTCCCAGGGGTCCGCACAAGGATCACCCCTCCACTTT. Translated: CASSSQGSAQGSPLHF.

The rearrangement links TRBV12-3 or TRBV12-4 to TRBJ1-4; D not resolved. Trimming removed 5 bases from V and 0 bases from J, with 16 bases in between. CDR3 size: 17 residues. The CDR3 nucleotides are TGTGCCAGCAGTGACGGCCTCCGAGGGTCAACTAATGAAAAACTGTTTTTT. Its protein product is CASSDGLRGSTNEKLFF.